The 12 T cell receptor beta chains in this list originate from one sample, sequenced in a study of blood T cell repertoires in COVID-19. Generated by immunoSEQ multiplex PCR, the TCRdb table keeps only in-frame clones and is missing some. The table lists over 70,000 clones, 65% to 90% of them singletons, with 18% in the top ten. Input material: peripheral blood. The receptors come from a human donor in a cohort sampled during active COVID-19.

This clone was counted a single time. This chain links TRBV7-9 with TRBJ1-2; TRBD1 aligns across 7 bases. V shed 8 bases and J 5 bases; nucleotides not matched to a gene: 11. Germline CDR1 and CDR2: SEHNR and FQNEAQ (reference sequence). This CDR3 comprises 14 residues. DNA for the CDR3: TGTGCCAGCGGCACGGGCAGGGGGAGGTATGGCTACACCTTC. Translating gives CASGTGRGRYGYTF.

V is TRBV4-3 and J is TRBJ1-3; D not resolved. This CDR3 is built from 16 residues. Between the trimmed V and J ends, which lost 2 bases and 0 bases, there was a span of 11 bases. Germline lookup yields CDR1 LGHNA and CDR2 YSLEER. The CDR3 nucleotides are TGCGCCAGCAGCCAATATCAGGATACCTCTGGAAACACCATATATTTT. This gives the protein CASSQYQDTSGNTIYF.

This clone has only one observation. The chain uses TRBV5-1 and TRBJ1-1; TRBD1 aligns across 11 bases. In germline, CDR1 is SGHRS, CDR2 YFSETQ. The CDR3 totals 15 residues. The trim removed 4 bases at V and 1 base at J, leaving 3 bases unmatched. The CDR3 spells CASSPGQGGNTEAFF. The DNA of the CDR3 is TGCGCCAGCAGCCCGGGACAGGGGGGGAACACTGAAGCTTTCTTT.

The CDR3 coding sequence is TGTGCCAGCAGCTTAGAGGGGGACAGGGGCGGACACGAGCAGTACTTC. It yields the protein CASSLEGDRGGHEQYF. The V and J genes are TRBV7-9 and TRBJ2-7; 10 positions match TRBD1. Unmatched junction bases numbered 8, after V lost 1 base and J lost 5 bases. Looked up from germline, CDR1 is SEHNR and CDR2 is FQNEAQ (reference sequence). This CDR3 contains 16 residues.

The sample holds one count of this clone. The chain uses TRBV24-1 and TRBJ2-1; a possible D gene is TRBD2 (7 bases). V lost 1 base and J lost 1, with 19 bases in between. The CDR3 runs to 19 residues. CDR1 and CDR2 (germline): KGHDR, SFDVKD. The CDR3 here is CATSDFPGGGSRSYNEQFF. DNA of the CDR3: TGTGCCACCAGTGATTTTCCTGGGGGGGGCTCACGTTCCTACAATGAGCAGTTCTTC.

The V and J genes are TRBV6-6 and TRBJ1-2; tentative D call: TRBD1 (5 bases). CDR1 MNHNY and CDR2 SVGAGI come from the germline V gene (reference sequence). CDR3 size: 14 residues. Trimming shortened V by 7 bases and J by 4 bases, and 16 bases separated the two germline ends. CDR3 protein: CASNFRQGVYGYTF. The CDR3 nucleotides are TGTGCCAGCAATTTTAGGCAGGGTGTCTATGGCTACACCTTC.

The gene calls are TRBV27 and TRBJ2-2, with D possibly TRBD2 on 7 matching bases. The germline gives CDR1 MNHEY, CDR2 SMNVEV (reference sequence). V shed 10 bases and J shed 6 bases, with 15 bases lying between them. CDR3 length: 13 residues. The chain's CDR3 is CATRGAGPGELFF. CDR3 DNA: TGTGCCACCCGGGGGGCCGGTCCCGGGGAGCTGTTTTTT.

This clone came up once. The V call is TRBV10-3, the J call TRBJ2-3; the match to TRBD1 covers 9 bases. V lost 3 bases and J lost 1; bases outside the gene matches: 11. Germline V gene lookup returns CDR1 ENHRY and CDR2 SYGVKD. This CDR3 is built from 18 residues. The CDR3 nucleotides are TGTGCCATCAGTGACCGGACAGGGGTTAAGAGCGGCACAGATACGCAGTATTTT. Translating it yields CAISDRTGVKSGTDTQYF.

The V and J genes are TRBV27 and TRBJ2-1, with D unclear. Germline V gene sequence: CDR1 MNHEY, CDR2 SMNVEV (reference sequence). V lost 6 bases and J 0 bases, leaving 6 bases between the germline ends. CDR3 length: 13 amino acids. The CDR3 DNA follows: TGTGCCAGCAGACTTAGCTCCTACAATGAGCAGTTCTTC. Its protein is CASRLSSYNEQFF.

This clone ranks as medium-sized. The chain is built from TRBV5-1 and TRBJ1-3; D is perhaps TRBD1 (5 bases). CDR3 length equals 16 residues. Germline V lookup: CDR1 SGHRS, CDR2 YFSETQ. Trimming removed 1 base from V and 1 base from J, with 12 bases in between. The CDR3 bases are TGCGCCAGCAGCTTGAGACAGCCCACATCTGGAAACACCATATATTTT. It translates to CASSLRQPTSGNTIYF. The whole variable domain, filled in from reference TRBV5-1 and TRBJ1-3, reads KAGVTQTPRYLIKTRGQQVTLSCSPISGHRSVSWYQQTPGQGLQFLFEYFSETQRNKGNFPGRFSGRQFSNSRSEMNVSTLELGDSALYLCASSLRQPTSGNTIYFGEGSWLTVV.

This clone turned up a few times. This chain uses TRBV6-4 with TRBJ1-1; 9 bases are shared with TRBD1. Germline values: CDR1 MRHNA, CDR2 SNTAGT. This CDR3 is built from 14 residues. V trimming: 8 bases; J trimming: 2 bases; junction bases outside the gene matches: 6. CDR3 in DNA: TGTGCCAGCTACCGGACAGGGGACAACACTGAAGCTTTCTTT. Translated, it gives CASYRTGDNTEAFF.

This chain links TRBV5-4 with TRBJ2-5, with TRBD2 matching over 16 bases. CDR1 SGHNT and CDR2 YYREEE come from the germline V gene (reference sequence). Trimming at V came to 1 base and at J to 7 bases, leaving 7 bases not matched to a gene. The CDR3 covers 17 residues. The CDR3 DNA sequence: TGTGCCAGCAGCTTGACGGGACTAGCGGGAGGGCCTGGGACCCAGTACTTC. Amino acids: CASSLTGLAGGPGTQYF.